This T cell receptor beta chain was captured in a study of T cell responses to AZD1222 COVID-19 vaccine. Trimming at V came to 0 bases and at J to 5 bases, leaving 18 bases not matched to a gene. Germline CDR1 reads SGHNT; CDR2 reads YENEEA. The CDR3 length is 19 residues. Data came from immunoSEQ multiplex PCR; TCRdb stores just in-frame clones and leaves some out. The sample lists 70,000 to 95,000 clones, more than 80% occurring once. This TCR was recovered from an adult who received the AZD1222 COVID-19 vaccine. The rearrangement joins TRBV11-3 to TRBJ2-5; 7 nucleotides agree with TRBD1. The input for sequencing was peripheral blood, taken 28 days after the second AZD1222 dose. CDR3 DNA: TGTGCCAGCAGCTTAGACGACCCTGAGGGGGCGAGGAGGTGTGAGACCCAGTACTTC. Its translation is CASSLDDPEGARRCETQYF.